A selection of T cell receptor beta chains follows, all from one sample in a study of vaccination and CD4 T cells after COVID-19. Each CDR3 protein is one row after TCRdb ran MiXCR on the PCR reads. The sample shows approximately 21,000 distinct CDR3 sequences, over 45% of them seen only once. These receptors lack a known antigen. Sequences were obtained from cultured CD4+ T cells from blood. The source of these receptors is a human donor with COVID-19. Each CDR3 is given with its conserved first and last residue. Fields, in order: CDR3 protein, V gene, J gene, CDR3 length.

CSARNTGTQPQHF	TRBV20-1	TRBJ1-5	13
CASSAKVDGHNEQFF	TRBV19	TRBJ2-1	15
CASSSQETQYF	TRBV6-2/TRBV6-3	TRBJ2-5	11
CASSDWVPHNEQFF	TRBV10-1	TRBJ2-1	14
CSARGQGIQPQHF	TRBV20-1	TRBJ1-5	13
CASSFQGTGELFF	TRBV5-1	TRBJ2-2	13
CSAPEGDSRYEQYF	TRBV20-1	TRBJ2-7	14
CSARDPMKSGDSPLHF	TRBV20-1	TRBJ1-6	16
CAGRDPGQGYEQYF	TRBV6-1	TRBJ2-7	14
CATSESGAGDTQYF	TRBV24-1	TRBJ2-3	14
CSANGNQETQYF	TRBV20-1	TRBJ2-5	12
CANQATLAKNIQYF	TRBV10-1	TRBJ2-4	14
CASGSGGPTDTQYF	TRBV11-3	TRBJ2-3	14
CASSRGGGKGTEAFF	TRBV6-1	TRBJ1-1	15
CASSLEARSNSPLHF	TRBV5-1	TRBJ1-6	15
CASSLRAPGGAYTQYF	TRBV27	TRBJ2-3	16
CASSSSSSTNEKLFF	TRBV6-5	TRBJ1-4	15
CASRPGGVNEQYF	TRBV28	TRBJ2-7	13
CASSQDEATGELFF	TRBV4-1	TRBJ2-2	14
CASSPRGGRNTEAFF	TRBV6-2/TRBV6-3	TRBJ1-1	15
CSASLTGREKLFF	TRBV20-1	TRBJ1-4	13
CASSPIARGNIIYF	TRBV7-2	TRBJ1-3	14
CASSNRGGNTIYF	TRBV7-2	TRBJ1-3	13
CASIRTGNNSPLHF	TRBV7-9	TRBJ1-6	14
CASSLGTGADEKLFF	TRBV7-9	TRBJ1-4	15
CASSLASGGVNEQYF	TRBV11-2	TRBJ2-7	15
CASRGERGTDTQYF	TRBV6-1	TRBJ2-3	14
CASSLPGTQNTEAFF	TRBV19	TRBJ1-1	15
CASSQDLDGLSYEQYF	TRBV4-3	TRBJ2-7	16
CASSPEHRDLYGYTF	TRBV5-3	TRBJ1-2	15
CASSQRRQTSGGSSYNEQFF	TRBV7-2	TRBJ2-1	20
CSAKNVPGGSSPLHF	TRBV20-1	TRBJ1-6	15
CASTPAGVPGNTIYF	TRBV5-8	TRBJ1-3	15
CATSNRVGYTDTQYF	TRBV15	TRBJ2-3	15
CASSLAQGQGGETQYF	TRBV7-2	TRBJ2-5	16
CASHGTGGGYEQYF	TRBV6-2/TRBV6-3	TRBJ2-7	14
CASSPNSAGATDTQYF	TRBV18	TRBJ2-3	16
CSASGPLTGELFF	TRBV20-1	TRBJ2-2	13
CASSLVSGASSYGYTF	TRBV7-8	TRBJ1-2	16
CASSNRVMNTEAFF	TRBV12-3/TRBV12-4	TRBJ1-1	14
CASSQDAEAYGYTF	TRBV14	TRBJ1-2	14
CATSRGAGRVEKLFF	TRBV15	TRBJ1-4	15
CSVAKLQGSKNIQYF	TRBV29-1	TRBJ2-4	15
CATYAGGWSGYTF	TRBV19	TRBJ1-2	13
CASSWAGSVASGANVLTF	TRBV6-5	TRBJ2-6	18